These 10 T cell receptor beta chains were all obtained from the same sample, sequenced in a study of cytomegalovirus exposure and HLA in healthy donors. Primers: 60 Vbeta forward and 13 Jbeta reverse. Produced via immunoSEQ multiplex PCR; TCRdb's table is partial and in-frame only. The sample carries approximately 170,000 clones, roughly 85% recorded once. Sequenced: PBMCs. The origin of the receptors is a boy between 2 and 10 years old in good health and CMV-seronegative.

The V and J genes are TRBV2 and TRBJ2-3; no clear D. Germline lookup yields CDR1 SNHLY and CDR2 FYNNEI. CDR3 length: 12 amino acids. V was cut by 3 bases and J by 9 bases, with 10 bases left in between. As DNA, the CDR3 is TGTGCCAGCAGTGAGGCGGTCCGGACGCAGTATTTT. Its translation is CASSEAVRTQYF.

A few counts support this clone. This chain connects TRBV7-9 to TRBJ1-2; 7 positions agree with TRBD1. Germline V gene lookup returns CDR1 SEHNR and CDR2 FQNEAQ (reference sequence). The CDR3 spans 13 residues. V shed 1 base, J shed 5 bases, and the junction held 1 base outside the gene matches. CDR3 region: CASSLGQGYGYTF. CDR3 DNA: TGTGCCAGCAGCTTAGGACAGGGATATGGCTACACCTTC.

As DNA, the CDR3 is TGTGCCAGCAGCTTAACAAGGGGGAGATGGGAGCAGTACTTC. It specifies CASSLTRGRWEQYF. The V and J genes are TRBV11-2 and TRBJ2-7, with D possibly being TRBD1 (6 bases). The germline gives CDR1 SGHAT, CDR2 FQNNGV. The ends were cut back, 2 bases at V and 7 bases at J, with 15 bases in the middle. The CDR3 totals 14 residues.

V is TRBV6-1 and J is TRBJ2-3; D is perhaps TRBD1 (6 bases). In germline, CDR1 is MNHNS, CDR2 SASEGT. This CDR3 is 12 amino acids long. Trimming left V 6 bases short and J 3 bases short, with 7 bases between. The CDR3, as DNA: TGTGCCAGCAGAGGGGGAACAGATACGCAGTATTTT. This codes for CASRGGTDTQYF.

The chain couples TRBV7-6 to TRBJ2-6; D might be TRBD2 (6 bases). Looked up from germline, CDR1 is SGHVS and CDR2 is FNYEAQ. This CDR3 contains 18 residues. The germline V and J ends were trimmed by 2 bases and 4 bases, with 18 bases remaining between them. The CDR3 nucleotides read TGTGCCAGCAGCTTAATGAAAGTGGGCGGGGTCGGGGCCAACGTCCTGACTTTC. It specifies CASSLMKVGGVGANVLTF.

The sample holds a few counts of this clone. The CDR3 region is CASRRQANTGELFF. The CDR3 DNA is TGCGCCAGCAGGCGACAGGCAAACACCGGGGAGCTGTTTTTT. J is TRBJ2-2 and V is TRBV10-2; weak D call: TRBD1 (6 bases). This CDR3 is built from 14 residues. Germline assignment: CDR1 WSHSY and CDR2 SAAADI. Trimming stripped 6 bases from V and 2 bases from J, with 10 bases between.

In nucleotides, the CDR3 is TGTGCCAGCAGCCAAAGGGGCGGGATCTCTGGGGCCAACGTCCTGACTTTC. Translating it yields CASSQRGGISGANVLTF. V usage is TRBV14 and J usage is TRBJ2-6, with TRBD2 as a possible D gene (6 bases). V gave up 2 bases and J gave up 0 bases, with 11 bases separating them. CDR1 SGHDN and CDR2 FVKESK come from the germline V gene. The CDR3 length is 17 residues.

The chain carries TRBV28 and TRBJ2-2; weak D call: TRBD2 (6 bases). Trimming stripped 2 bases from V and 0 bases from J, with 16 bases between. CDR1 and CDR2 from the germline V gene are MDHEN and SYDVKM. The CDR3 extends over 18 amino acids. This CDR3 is CASSLGVWDSTNTGELFF. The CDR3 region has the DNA TGTGCCAGCAGTTTAGGTGTCTGGGACTCTACGAACACCGGGGAGCTGTTTTTT.

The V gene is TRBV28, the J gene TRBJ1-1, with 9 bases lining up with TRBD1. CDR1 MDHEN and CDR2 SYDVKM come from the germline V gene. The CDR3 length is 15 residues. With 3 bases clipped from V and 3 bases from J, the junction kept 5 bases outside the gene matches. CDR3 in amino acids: CASSLLQGADTEAFF. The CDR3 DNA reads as TGTGCCAGCAGTTTGTTACAGGGGGCGGACACTGAAGCTTTCTTT.

CDR3 sequence reads: CASSPRPGTGTGVNTEAFF. In DNA form, the CDR3 reads TGTGCCAGCAGCCCGCGTCCCGGGACAGGGACTGGGGTGAACACTGAAGCTTTCTTT. The chain employs TRBV9 and TRBJ1-1; 9 positions agree with TRBD1. The CDR3 length is 19 residues. Germline-derived CDR1 and CDR2 are SGDLS and YYNGEE. V lost 4 bases to trimming and J lost 0 bases; unmatched junction nucleotides: 16.